This TCR beta chain was recovered during a study of blood T cell repertoires in COVID-19. Study overall: Acute and convalescent COVID-19 samples came from the United States, Italy and Spain. Sample material is recorded as cDNA or gDNA derived from T cells, B-cell-depleted T cells, or PBMCs.

The authors' processing: Nucleated cell number was recorded as an estimate derived from reference gene primer amplification. Repertoires were generated with immunoSEQ multiplex PCR, while TCRdb's copy carries only in-frame clones and drops some. That table supplies the V and J calls and clone size; D and trimming were determined from the DNA. The sample consists of tens of thousands of clones, roughly 87% of them appearing once. This CDR3 contains 12 residues. V was pared by 0 bases and J by 7 bases, with 7 bases between. The germline V gene encodes CDR1 SGHDT and CDR2 YYEEEE. The TCR was taken from a male donor with acute or convalescent COVID-19. V gene TRBV5-6 combines with J gene TRBJ1-1; no reliable D call. Specimen: peripheral blood. CDR3 protein: CASSLVGGEAFF. The CDR3 DNA is TGTGCCAGCAGCTTGGTCGGCGGTGAAGCTTTCTTT.